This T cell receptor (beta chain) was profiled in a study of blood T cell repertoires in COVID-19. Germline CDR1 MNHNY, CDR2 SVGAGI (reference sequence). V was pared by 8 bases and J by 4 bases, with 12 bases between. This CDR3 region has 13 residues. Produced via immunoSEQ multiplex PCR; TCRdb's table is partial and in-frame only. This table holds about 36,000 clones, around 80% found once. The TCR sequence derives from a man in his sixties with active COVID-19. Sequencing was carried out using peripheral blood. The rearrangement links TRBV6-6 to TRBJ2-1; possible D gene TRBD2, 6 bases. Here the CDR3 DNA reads TGTGCCAGCCAGGCAGGGAGGTACAATGAGCAGTTCTTC. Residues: CASQAGRYNEQFF.